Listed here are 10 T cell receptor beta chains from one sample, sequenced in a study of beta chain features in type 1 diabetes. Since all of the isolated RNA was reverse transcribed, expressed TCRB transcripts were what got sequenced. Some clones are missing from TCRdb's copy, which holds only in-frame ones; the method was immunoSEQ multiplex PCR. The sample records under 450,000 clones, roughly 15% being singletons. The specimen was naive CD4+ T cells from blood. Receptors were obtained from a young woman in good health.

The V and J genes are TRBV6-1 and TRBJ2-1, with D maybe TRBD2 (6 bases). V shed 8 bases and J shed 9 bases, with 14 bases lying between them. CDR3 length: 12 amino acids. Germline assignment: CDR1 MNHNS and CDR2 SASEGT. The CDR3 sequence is CASGMRGLEQFF. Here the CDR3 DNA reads TGTGCCAGCGGCATGCGGGGTCTTGAGCAGTTCTTC.

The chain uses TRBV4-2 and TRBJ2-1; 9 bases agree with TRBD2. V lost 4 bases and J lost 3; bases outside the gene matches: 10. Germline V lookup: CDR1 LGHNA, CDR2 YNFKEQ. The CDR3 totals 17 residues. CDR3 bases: TGTGCCAGCAGCCGAACCGTAGCGGGGGATATCTACAATGAGCAGTTCTTC. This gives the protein CASSRTVAGDIYNEQFF.

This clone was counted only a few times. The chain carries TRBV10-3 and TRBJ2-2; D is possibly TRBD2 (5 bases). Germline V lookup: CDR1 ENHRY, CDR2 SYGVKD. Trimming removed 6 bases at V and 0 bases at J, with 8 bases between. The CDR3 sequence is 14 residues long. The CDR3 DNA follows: TGTGCCATCAGAGGAGGACCGAACACCGGGGAGCTGTTTTTT. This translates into CAIRGGPNTGELFF.

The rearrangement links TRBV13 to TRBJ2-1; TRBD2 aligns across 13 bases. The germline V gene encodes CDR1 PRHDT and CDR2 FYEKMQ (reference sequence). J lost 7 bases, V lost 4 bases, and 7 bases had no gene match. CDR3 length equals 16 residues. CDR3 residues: CASSSPRTSGSNEQFF. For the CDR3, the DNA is TGTGCCAGCAGCTCTCCCAGGACTAGCGGGAGTAATGAGCAGTTCTTC.

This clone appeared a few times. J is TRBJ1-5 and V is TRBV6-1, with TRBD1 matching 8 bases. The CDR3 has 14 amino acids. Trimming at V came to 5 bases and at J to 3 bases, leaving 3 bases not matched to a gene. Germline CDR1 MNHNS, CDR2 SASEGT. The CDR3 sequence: CASSRTGFNQPQHF. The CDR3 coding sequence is TGTGCCAGCAGTCGGACAGGGTTCAATCAGCCCCAGCATTTT.

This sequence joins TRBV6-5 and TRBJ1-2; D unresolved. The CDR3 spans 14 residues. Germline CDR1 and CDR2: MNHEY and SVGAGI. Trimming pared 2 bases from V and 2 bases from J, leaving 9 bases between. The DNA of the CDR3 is TGTGCCAGCAGTTACACCGGGGTGAACTATGGCTACACCTTC. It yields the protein CASSYTGVNYGYTF.

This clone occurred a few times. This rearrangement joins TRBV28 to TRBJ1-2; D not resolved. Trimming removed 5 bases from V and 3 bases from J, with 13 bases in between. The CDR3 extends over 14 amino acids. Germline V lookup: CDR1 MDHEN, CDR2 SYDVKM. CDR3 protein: CASSPVGGYYGYTF. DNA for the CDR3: TGTGCCAGCAGTCCCGTAGGAGGGTACTATGGCTACACCTTC.

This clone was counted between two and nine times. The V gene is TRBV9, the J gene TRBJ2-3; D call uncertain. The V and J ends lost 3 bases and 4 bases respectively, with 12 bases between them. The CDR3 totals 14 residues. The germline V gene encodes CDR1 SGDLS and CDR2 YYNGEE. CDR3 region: CASSAPLPADTQYF. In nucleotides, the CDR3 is TGTGCCAGCAGCGCCCCCCTACCGGCAGATACGCAGTATTTT. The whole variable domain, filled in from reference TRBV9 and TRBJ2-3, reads DSGVTQTPKHLITATGQRVTLRCSPRSGDLSVYWYQQSLDQGLQFLIQYYNGEERAKGNILERFSAQQFPDLHSELNLSSLELGDSALYFCASSAPLPADTQYFGPGTRLTVL.

The CDR3: CASSFSAGVAGELFF. The CDR3 nucleotides read TGCGCCAGCAGCTTTTCGGCGGGAGTAGCCGGGGAGCTGTTTTTT. The chain couples TRBV5-1 to TRBJ2-2; 7 bases are a match to TRBD2. The CDR3 has 15 amino acids. The J segment lost 6 bases and the V segment lost 2 bases, leaving 7 bases of the junction unmatched. CDR1 is SGHRS and CDR2 is YFSETQ in the germline V gene.

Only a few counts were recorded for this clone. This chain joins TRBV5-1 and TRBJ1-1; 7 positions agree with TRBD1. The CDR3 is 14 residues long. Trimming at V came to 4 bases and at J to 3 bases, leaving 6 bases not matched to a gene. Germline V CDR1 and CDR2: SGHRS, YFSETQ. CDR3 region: CASSLSGGHTEAFF. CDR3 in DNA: TGCGCCAGCAGCCTATCAGGGGGGCACACTGAAGCTTTCTTT.